This record covers a single T cell receptor beta chain. Its antigen is undetermined. The CDR3 consists of 14 residues. The germline CDR1 and CDR2 sequences are SGHVS and FQNEAQ. Unmatched junction bases numbered 3, after V lost 3 bases and J lost 7 bases. The assay was immunoSEQ multiplex PCR, and TCRdb's table has in-frame clones only and misses some. The table includes some 86,000 clones, 90% detected once. The data were obtained in a study of PD-1 blockade in classical Hodgkin lymphoma. Study-level findings and limits: By C4D1, CD4+ diversity increased significantly, especially in complete responders.

Time point noted: cycle 4 day 1 (C4D1), after less than seven weeks of nivolumab. All patients experienced relapse after autologous stem cell transplantation, and brentuximab vedotin exposure was variable. The sequenced sample was peripheral blood mononuclear cells (PBMCs), obtained before the fourth cycle of nivolumab. This receptor was identified in a human donor with classical Hodgkin lymphoma. The chain recombines TRBV7-8 with TRBJ2-3, with TRBD1 identical over 11 bases. The CDR3 spells CASSLDRGRNTQYF. The CDR3 DNA is TGTGCCAGCAGCTTGGACAGGGGGCGAAATACGCAGTATTTT.